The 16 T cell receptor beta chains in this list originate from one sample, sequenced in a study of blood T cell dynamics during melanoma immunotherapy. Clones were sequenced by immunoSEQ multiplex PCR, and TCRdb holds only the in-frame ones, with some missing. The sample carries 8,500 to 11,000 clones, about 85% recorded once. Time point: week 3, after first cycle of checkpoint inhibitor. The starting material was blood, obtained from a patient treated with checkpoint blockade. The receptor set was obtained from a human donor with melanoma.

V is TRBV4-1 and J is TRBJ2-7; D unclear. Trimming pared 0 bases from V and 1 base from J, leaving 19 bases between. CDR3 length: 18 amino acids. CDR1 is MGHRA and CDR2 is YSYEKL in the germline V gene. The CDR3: CASSQDWMGSENSYEQYF. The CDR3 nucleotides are TGCGCCAGCAGCCAAGATTGGATGGGCAGCGAAAATTCCTACGAGCAGTACTTC.

CDR3 DNA sequence: TGTGCCAGCAGCGCCCCGGGACTAGCGGATGGCAAGGTTACGCAGTATTTT. Its protein product is CASSAPGLADGKVTQYF. This chain joins TRBV9 and TRBJ2-3; 11 nucleotides agree with TRBD2. V dropped 3 bases and J dropped 8; count of bases not matched to a gene: 14. The germline CDR1 and CDR2 sequences are SGDLS and YYNGEE. This CDR3 contains 17 residues.

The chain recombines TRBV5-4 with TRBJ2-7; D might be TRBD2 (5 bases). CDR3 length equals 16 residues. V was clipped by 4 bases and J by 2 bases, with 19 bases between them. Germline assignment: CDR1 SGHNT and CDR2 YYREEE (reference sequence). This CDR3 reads CASSQERGYGAYEQYF. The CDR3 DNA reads TGTGCCAGCAGCCAAGAACGGGGATACGGGGCCTACGAGCAGTACTTC.

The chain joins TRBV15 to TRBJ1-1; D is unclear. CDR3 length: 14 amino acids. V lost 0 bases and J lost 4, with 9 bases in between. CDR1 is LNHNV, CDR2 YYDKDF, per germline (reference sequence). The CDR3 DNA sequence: TGTGCCACCAGCAGAGATCTTGGTATCACTGAAGCTTTCTTT. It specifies CATSRDLGITEAFF.

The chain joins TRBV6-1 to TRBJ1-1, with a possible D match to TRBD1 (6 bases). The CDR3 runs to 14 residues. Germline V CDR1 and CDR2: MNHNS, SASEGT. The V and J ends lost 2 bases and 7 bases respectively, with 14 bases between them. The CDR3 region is CASSESVRGGEAFF. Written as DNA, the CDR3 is TGTGCCAGCAGTGAATCGGTCAGGGGAGGTGAAGCTTTCTTT.

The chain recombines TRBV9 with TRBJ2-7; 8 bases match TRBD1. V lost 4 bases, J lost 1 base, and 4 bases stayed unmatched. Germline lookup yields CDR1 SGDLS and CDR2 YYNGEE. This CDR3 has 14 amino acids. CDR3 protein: CASSTRDRSYEQYF. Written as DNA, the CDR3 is TGTGCCAGCAGCACCAGGGACAGGTCCTACGAGCAGTACTTC.

CDR3 nucleotide sequence: TGCGCCAGCAGCCTCGTACTCGGGGTGGGGAATCAGCCCCAGCATTTT. The encoded protein is CASSLVLGVGNQPQHF. V and J are TRBV4-1 and TRBJ1-5; D is unresolved. The germline V gene encodes CDR1 MGHRA and CDR2 YSYEKL. The V gene lost 4 bases and the J gene lost 4 bases, with 17 bases spanning the gap. The CDR3 has 16 amino acids.

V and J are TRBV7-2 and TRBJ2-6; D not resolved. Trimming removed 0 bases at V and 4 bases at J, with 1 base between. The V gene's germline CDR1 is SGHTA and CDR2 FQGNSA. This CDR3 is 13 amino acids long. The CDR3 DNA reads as TGTGCCAGCAGCTTAGCCGGGGCCAACGTCCTGACTTTC. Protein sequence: CASSLAGANVLTF.

The CDR3 here is CASSLARSYNEQFF. The DNA for the CDR3 is TGTGCCAGCAGCTTGGCCAGATCCTACAATGAGCAGTTCTTC. The rearrangement joins TRBV5-4 to TRBJ2-1; D gene uncertain. CDR1 and CDR2 from the germline V gene are SGHNT and YYREEE (reference sequence). The CDR3 extends over 14 amino acids. The V end lost 0 bases, the J end lost 1 base, and 5 bases lay between the germline ends.

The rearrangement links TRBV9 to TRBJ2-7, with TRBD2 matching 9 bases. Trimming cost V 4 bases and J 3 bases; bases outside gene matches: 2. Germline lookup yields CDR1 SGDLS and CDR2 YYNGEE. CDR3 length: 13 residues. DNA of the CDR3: TGTGCCAGCAGCCGTAGCGGGAGCTACGAGCAGTACTTC. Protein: CASSRSGSYEQYF.

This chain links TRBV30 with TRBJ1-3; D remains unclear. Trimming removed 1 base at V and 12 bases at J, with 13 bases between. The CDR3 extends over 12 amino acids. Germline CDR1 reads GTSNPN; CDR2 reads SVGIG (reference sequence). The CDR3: CAWSERPLGIYF. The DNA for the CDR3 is TGTGCCTGGAGTGAGCGGCCCCTGGGCATATATTTT.

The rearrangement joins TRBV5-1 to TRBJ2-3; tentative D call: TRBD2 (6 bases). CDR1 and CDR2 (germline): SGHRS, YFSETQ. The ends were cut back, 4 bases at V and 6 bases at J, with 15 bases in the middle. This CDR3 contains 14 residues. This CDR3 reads CASSPGGGADTQYF. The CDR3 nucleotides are TGCGCCAGCAGCCCGGGCGGAGGGGCCGATACGCAGTATTTT.

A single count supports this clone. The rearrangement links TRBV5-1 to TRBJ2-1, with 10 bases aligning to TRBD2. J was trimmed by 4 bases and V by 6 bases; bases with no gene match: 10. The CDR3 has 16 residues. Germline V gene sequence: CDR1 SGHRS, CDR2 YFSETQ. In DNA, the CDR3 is TGCGCCAGCACCACCGGGTCTAGCGGGAGTTACAATGAGCAGTTCTTC. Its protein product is CASTTGSSGSYNEQFF.

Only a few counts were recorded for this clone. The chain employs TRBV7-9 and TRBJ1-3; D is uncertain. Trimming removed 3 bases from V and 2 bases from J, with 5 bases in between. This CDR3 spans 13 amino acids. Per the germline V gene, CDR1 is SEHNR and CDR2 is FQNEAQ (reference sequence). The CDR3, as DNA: TGTGCCAGCAGCTTGGTTGCTGGAAACACCATATATTTT. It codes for CASSLVAGNTIYF.

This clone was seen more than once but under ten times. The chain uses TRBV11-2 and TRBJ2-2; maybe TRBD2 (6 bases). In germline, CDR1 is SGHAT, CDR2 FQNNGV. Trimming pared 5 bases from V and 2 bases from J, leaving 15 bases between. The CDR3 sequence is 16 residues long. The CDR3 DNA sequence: TGTGCCAGCAGCCCCTCGGGGAGGACAAACACCGGGGAGCTGTTTTTT. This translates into CASSPSGRTNTGELFF.

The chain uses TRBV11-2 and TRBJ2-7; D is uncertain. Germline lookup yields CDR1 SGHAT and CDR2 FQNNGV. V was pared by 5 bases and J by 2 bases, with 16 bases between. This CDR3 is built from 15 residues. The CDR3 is CASSQSLDRTYEQYF. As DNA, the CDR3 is TGTGCCAGCAGCCAATCCCTGGACCGAACCTACGAGCAGTACTTC.